This T cell receptor (beta chain) came from a study of blood T cell repertoires in COVID-19. Study-level background: The cDNA or gDNA used as material had been derived from T cells, B-cell-depleted T cells, or PBMCs.

CDR1 and CDR2 from the germline V gene are SGHRS and YFSETQ. V lost 3 bases, J lost 2 bases, and 9 bases stayed unmatched. This CDR3 is built from 17 residues. Clones were read by immunoSEQ multiplex PCR, and TCRdb kept only the in-frame ones, dropping some. The table records about 120,000 clones, 75% to 90% of them present only once. The specimen was peripheral blood. The origin of this receptor is a woman between 70 and 85 years old with acute or convalescent COVID-19. The chain recombines TRBV5-1 with TRBJ2-3, with 10 bases fitting TRBD2. This CDR3 is CASSYSGGARNTDTQYF. DNA of the CDR3: TGCGCCAGCAGCTACAGCGGGGGGGCAAGAAACACAGATACGCAGTATTTT.